This T cell receptor beta chain derives from a study of cytomegalovirus exposure and HLA in healthy donors. General observations from the study: A link between a missense DCLRE1C variant and TCR beta V- and J-gene trimming emerged from a later analysis.

As concerns this clone: Its antigen is unknown.

CDR1 and CDR2 (germline): SGHTS, YDEGEE. The V end lost 1 base, the J end lost 0 bases, and 8 bases lay between the germline ends. This CDR3 region has 16 residues. The PCR employed 60 Vbeta primers together with 13 Jbeta primers. Here immunoSEQ multiplex PCR was the method, and the copy in TCRdb shows in-frame clones only, minus some. This table holds 130,000 or so clones, roughly 77% found once. This receptor was identified in a man aged 25 to 45 in good health and CMV-seronegative. The J gene is TRBJ2-6, the V gene TRBV5-8, with a possible D match to TRBD1 (6 bases). Specimen: PBMCs. CDR3 sequence reads: CASSLTGPSGANVLTF. DNA for the CDR3: TGTGCCAGCAGCTTGACAGGGCCCTCTGGGGCCAACGTCCTGACTTTC.